This T cell receptor beta chain originates from a study of cytomegalovirus exposure and HLA in healthy donors. Whole-study results and caveats: TCR beta sequences reportedly predicted most subjects' HLA-A and HLA-B alleles accurately. In a later analysis, V- and J-gene trimming of beta chains associated with a DCLRE1C missense variant, replicated independently. Upon later analysis, TCR association rates were observed to vary by HLA locus, being highest for DRB1 and lowest for HLA-C. An ancestry cluster, one associated with Asian ancestry, reportedly showed fewer N-insertions than the approximately 650-donor mean in a later analysis.

Note on this clone: Its cognate antigen is unknown.

Germline V lookup: CDR1 WSHSY, CDR2 SAAADI. The CDR3 is 13 residues long. V lost 7 bases to trimming and J lost 6 bases, with 12 bases between them. The study ran its PCR with 60 Vbeta and 13 Jbeta primers. Assay used: immunoSEQ multiplex PCR; TCRdb lists only in-frame clones, some missing. The table records some 150,000 clones, almost 85% of them present only once. Sequenced material: PBMCs. This rearrangement joins TRBV10-2 to TRBJ2-2; the D is unclear. The clonotype was recovered from a man aged 30 to 45 in good health and CMV-seropositive. As DNA, the CDR3 is TGCGCCAGCACCCCAGTGTTTGCCGGGGAGCTGTTTTTT. Amino acids: CASTPVFAGELFF.